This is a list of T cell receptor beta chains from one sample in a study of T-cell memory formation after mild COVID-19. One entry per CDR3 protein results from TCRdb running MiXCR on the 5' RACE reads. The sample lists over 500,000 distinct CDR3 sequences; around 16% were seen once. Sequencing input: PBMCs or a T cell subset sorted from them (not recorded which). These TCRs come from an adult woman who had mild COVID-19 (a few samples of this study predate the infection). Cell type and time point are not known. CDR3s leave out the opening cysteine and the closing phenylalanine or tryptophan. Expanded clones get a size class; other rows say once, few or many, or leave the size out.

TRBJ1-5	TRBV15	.	ATSWVGGPNQPQH
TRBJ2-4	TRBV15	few	ATSHSQGEGANIQY
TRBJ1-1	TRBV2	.	ASSGGNTEAF
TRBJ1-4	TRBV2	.	ASKGQFNEKLF
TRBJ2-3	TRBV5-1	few	ASSPWTGGLPTYTDTQY
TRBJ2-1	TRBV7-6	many	ASSLDTHSYNEQF
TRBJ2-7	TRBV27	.	ASSLSVGEQY
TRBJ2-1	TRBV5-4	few	ASKPGTGGNEQF
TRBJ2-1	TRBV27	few	ASGVSVNEQF
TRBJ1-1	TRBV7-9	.	ASSFPTSGTPNTEAF
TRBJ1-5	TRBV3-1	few	ASSQDQVGQPQH
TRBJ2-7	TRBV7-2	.	ASSPQNSAYEQY
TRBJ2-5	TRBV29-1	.	SVSRDTETQY
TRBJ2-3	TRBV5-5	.	ASSLAGGGAGDTQY
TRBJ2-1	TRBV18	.	ASSPKNGYTANEQF
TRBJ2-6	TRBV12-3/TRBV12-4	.	ASSPQFSGANVLT
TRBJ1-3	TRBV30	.	AWSTGGGGNTIY
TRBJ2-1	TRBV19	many	ASSIPQKFYNEQF
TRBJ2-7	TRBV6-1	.	ATGQAYEQY
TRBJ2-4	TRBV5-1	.	ASSTGDTTKNIQY
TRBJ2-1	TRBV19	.	ASSPLAGGLNEQF
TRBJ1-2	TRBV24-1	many	ATSREGNYGYT
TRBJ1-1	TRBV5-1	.	ASSLGGASEAF
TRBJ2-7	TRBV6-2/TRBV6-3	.	ASSYGAGFGTYEQY
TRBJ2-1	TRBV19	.	ASSGASGRYMNEQF
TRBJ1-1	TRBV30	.	AWSRTGHTEAF
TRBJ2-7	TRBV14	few	ASSQDRTVQY
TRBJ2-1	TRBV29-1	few	SVDERGGGHEQF
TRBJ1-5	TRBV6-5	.	ASSYSGVGNQPQH
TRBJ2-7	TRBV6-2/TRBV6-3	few	ASSYSWTGVGYEQY
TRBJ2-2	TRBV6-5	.	ASSYLSAENTGELF
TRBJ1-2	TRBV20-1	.	SAITGNDGYT
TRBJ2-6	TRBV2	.	ASSEPPLGSGANVLT
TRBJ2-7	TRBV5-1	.	ASSFRTDPAYEQY
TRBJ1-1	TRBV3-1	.	ASSQAGQPNTEAF
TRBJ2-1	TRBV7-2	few	ASSLGSGTSGYNEQF
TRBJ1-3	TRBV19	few	ASTHPDRGRTIY
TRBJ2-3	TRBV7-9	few	ASSPGLAGVRDTQY
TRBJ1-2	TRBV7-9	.	ASSSTGQLLSYGYT
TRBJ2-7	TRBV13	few	ASSPPPEGGPVYEQY
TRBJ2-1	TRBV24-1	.	ATSDGRLKNNEQF
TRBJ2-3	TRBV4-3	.	ASSQGPSGGRLTDTQY
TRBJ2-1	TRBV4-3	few	ASSHGLAGYNEQF
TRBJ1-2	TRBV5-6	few	ASSLNHRGPGNYGYT